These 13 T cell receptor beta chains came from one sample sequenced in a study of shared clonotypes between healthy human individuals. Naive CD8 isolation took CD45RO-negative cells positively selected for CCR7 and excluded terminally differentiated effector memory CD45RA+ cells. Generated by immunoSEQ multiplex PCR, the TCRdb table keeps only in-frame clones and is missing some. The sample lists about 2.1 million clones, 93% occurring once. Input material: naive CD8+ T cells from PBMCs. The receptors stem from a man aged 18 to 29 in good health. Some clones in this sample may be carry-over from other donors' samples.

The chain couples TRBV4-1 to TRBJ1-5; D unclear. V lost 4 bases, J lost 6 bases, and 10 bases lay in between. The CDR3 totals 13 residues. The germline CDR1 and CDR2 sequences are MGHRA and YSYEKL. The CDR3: CASSPTEGQPQHF. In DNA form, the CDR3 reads TGCGCCAGCAGCCCCACCGAGGGTCAGCCCCAGCATTTT.

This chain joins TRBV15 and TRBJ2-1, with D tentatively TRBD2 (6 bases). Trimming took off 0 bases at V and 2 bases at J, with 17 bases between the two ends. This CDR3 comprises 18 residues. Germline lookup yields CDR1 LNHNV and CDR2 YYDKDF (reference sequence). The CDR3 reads CATSRDSLARYPYNEQFF. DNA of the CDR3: TGTGCCACCAGCAGAGATTCGCTAGCGAGGTATCCCTACAATGAGCAGTTCTTC.

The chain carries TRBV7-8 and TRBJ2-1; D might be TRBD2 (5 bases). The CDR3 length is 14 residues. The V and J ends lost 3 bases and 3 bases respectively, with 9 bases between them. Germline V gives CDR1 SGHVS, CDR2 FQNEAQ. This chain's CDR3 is CASSLDLYYNEQFF. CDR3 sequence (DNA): TGTGCCAGCAGCTTGGACTTATACTACAATGAGCAGTTCTTC.

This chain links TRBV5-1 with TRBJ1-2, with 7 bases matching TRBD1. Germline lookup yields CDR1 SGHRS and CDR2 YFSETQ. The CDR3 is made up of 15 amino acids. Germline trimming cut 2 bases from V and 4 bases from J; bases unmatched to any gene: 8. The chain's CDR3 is CASSLETGSVYGYTF. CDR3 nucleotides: TGCGCCAGCAGCTTAGAGACAGGGTCCGTCTATGGCTACACCTTC.

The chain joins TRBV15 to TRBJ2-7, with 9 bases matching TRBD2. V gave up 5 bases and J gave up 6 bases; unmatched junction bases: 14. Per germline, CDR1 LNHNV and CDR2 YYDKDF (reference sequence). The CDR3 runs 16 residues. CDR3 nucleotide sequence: TGTGCCACCAGCCCCTGGGGGCTAGCGGGGTTTAGCGAGCAGTACTTC. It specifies CATSPWGLAGFSEQYF.

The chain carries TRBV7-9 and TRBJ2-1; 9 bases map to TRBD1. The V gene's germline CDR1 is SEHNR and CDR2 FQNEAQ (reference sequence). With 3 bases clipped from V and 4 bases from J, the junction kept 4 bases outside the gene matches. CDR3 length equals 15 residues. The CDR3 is CASSLGQGPYNEQFF. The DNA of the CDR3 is TGTGCCAGCAGCTTGGGACAGGGTCCGTACAATGAGCAGTTCTTC.

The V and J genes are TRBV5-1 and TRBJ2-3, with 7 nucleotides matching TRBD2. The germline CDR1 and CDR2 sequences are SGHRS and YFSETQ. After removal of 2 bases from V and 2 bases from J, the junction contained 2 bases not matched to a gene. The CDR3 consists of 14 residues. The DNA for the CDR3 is TGCGCCAGCAGCTTAAGCGGGATCACAGATACGCAGTATTTT. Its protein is CASSLSGITDTQYF.

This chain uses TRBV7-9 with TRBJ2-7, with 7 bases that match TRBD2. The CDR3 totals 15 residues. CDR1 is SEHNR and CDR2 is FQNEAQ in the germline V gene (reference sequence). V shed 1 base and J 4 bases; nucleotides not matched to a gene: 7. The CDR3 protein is CASSLVSGVRYEQYF. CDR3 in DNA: TGTGCCAGCAGCTTAGTGAGCGGGGTGCGGTACGAGCAGTACTTC.

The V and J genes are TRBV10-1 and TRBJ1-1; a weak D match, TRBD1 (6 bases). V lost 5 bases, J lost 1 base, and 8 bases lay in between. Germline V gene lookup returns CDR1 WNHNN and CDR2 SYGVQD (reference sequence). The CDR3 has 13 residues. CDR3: CASSPTGNTEAFF. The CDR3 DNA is TGCGCCAGCAGTCCGACAGGGAACACTGAAGCTTTCTTT.

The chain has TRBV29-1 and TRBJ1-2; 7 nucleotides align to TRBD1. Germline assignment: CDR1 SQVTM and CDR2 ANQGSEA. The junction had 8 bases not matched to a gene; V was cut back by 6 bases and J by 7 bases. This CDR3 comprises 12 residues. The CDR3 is CSVDDREGGYTF. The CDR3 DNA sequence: TGCAGCGTCGACGACAGGGAGGGTGGCTACACCTTC.

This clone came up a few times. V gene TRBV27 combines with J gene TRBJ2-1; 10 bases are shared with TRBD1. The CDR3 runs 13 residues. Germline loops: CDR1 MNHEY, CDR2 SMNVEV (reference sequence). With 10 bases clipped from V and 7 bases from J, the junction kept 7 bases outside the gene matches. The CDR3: CAIVGTGANEQFF. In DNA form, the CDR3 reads TGTGCCATCGTTGGGACAGGGGCTAATGAGCAGTTCTTC.

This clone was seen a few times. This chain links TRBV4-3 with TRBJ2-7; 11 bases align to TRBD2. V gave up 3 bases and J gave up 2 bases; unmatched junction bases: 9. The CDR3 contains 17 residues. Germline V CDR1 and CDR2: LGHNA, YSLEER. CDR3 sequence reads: CASSQEAQGLAAYEQYF. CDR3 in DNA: TGCGCCAGCAGCCAGGAGGCTCAGGGACTAGCGGCCTACGAGCAGTACTTC.

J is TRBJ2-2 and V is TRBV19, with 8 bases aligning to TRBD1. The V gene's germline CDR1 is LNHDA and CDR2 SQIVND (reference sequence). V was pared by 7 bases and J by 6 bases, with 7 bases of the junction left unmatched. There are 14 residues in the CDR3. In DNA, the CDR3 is TGTGCCAGTACCCCATCCAGGGGGCCCGGGGAGCTGTTTTTT. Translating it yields CASTPSRGPGELFF.